These T cell receptor beta chains were read from a single sample in a study of naive and memory T cell subsets. TCRdb called the UMI-ligation and nested PCR reads again in MiXCR, with one record for every CDR3 protein. The sample consists of around 160,000 distinct CDR3 sequences, more than 15% of them appearing once. The sequenced sample consisted of naive CD4+ T cells from blood. Every receptor here comes from a human donor in good health. Each CDR3 is given with its conserved first and last residue. Each record gives: CDR3 protein, CDR3 DNA, D gene, V gene, clone size, J gene. A D gene is named only where the DNA matches it firmly. Rows give clone size only sometimes, using once, few, many, or a class for an expanded clone.

CDR3aa: CASSYPGSGSGYEQYF
CDR3nt: TGTGCCAGCAGTTACCCCGGATCGGGTAGCGGCTACGAGCAGTACTTC
d_gene: NA
v_gene: TRBV6-2/TRBV6-3
abundance: NA
j_gene: TRBJ2-7

CDR3aa: CASTLTGTPDTQYF
CDR3nt: TGTGCCAGCACCCTAACGGGAACGCCAGATACGCAGTATTTT
d_gene: NA
v_gene: TRBV7-8
abundance: once
j_gene: TRBJ2-3

CDR3aa: CASSFWTESYNEQFF
CDR3nt: TGTGCCAGCAGTTTCTGGACAGAGTCCTACAATGAGCAGTTCTTC
d_gene: NA
v_gene: TRBV12-3/TRBV12-4
abundance: once
j_gene: TRBJ2-1

CDR3aa: CASSSGTGRSSYTF
CDR3nt: TGTGCCAGCAGCTCCGGGACAGGAAGGTCCTCCTACACCTTC
d_gene: TRBD1
v_gene: TRBV28
abundance: NA
j_gene: TRBJ1-2

CDR3aa: CSAETSGPYNEQFF
CDR3nt: TGCAGTGCTGAGACTAGCGGGCCCTACAATGAGCAGTTCTTC
d_gene: TRBD2
v_gene: TRBV20-1
abundance: NA
j_gene: TRBJ2-1

CDR3aa: CSVEISYNEQFF
CDR3nt: TGCAGCGTTGAAATTTCCTACAATGAGCAGTTCTTC
d_gene: NA
v_gene: TRBV29-1
abundance: few
j_gene: TRBJ2-1

CDR3aa: CASSFPGKGEQYF
CDR3nt: TGTGCCAGCAGTTTTCCGGGGAAGGGCGAGCAGTACTTC
d_gene: NA
v_gene: TRBV6-6
abundance: many
j_gene: TRBJ2-7

CDR3aa: CASSSPGTDTQYF
CDR3nt: TGTGCCAGCAGTTCCCCGGGCACAGATACGCAGTATTTT
d_gene: NA
v_gene: TRBV28
abundance: few
j_gene: TRBJ2-3

CDR3aa: CASSLVQENNEQFF
CDR3nt: TGCGCCAGCAGCTTGGTACAGGAAAACAATGAGCAGTTCTTC
d_gene: NA
v_gene: TRBV5-1
abundance: NA
j_gene: TRBJ2-1

CDR3aa: CASKGGGLRAQETQYF
CDR3nt: TGCGCCAGCAAGGGGGGGGGGCTCAGGGCGCAAGAGACCCAGTACTTC
d_gene: NA
v_gene: TRBV4-1
abundance: NA
j_gene: TRBJ2-5

CDR3aa: CASSLAGTGAYEQYF
CDR3nt: TGTGCCAGCAGCTTAGCTGGGACAGGGGCCTACGAGCAGTACTTC
d_gene: TRBD1
v_gene: TRBV11-1
abundance: many
j_gene: TRBJ2-7

CDR3aa: CASSLRTPNTGELFF
CDR3nt: TGTGCCAGCAGTTTACGGACTCCGAACACCGGGGAGCTGTTTTTT
d_gene: NA
v_gene: TRBV27
abundance: few
j_gene: TRBJ2-2

CDR3aa: CASSYWDVPDTQYF
CDR3nt: TGTGCCAGCAGTTACTGGGACGTTCCAGATACGCAGTATTTT
d_gene: NA
v_gene: TRBV6-8
abundance: few
j_gene: TRBJ2-3